These 11 T cell receptor beta chains share one sample of origin, sequenced in a study of CXCR3-negative and CXCR3-positive naive CD8 T cells. Findings and caveats of the study: Naive cells with CXCR3 showed TRB CDR3s that were more hydrophobic than those in CXCR3-negative naive cells.

TRB cDNA libraries were made by UMI-labeled 5' RACE. TCRdb reanalyzed the 5' RACE reads, giving one entry per CDR3 protein sequence and no DNA. This sample lists over 150,000 distinct CDR3 sequences; its ten largest clones have under 0.5%. Their specific antigens are unknown. The sequencing input was naive CXCR3+ CD8+ T cells from blood. The subset was: CD45RO-CCR7+CD27+CD95- naive CD8+ T cells expressing CXCR3 (TNR3+). These receptors were obtained from a human donor in good health. Some clones in this sample may be carry-over from other donors' samples.

The J gene is TRBJ2-7, the V gene TRBV7-6; TCRdb outputs TRBD1, but without DNA this stays unchecked. There are 13 residues in the CDR3. The germline gives CDR1 SGHVS, CDR2 FNYEAQ. CDR3 residues: CASAAGGFYEQYF.

The J gene is TRBJ1-2, the V gene TRBV7-9. There are 11 residues in the CDR3. Germline CDR1 and CDR2: SEHNR and FQNEAQ (reference sequence). The CDR3 protein is CASSIRDGYTF.

V gene TRBV7-6 combines with J gene TRBJ2-2; TCRdb reports TRBD1, a call that lacks DNA to check it against. Germline CDR1 and CDR2: SGHVS and FNYEAQ. The CDR3 extends over 18 amino acids. CDR3 amino acids: CASSFEQGGGQNTGELFF.

This sequence joins TRBV19 and TRBJ2-4; TCRdb's D call, TRBD2, is unchecked because there is no DNA. The CDR3 covers 15 residues. Per germline, CDR1 LNHDA and CDR2 SQIVND (reference sequence). The CDR3 sequence: CASSMTSGIWDIQYF.

J is TRBJ2-7 and V is TRBV9. CDR1 SGDLS and CDR2 YYNGEE come from the germline V gene. This CDR3 comprises 12 residues. This CDR3 is CASSAGDYEQYF. Full variable domain (missing parts from reference TRBV9 and TRBJ2-7): DSGVTQTPKHLITATGQRVTLRCSPRSGDLSVYWYQQSLDQGLQFLIQYYNGEERAKGNILERFSAQQFPDLHSELNLSSLELGDSALYFCASSAGDYEQYFGPGTRLTVT.

This chain joins TRBV15 and TRBJ2-5; the D gene TCRdb calls, TRBD2, cannot be checked with no DNA. The germline V gene encodes CDR1 LNHNV and CDR2 YYDKDF (reference sequence). The CDR3 loop spans 18 amino acids. This CDR3 is CATSRDAGLAGGPETQYF.

V and J are TRBV5-1 and TRBJ2-1; the TCRdb call, TRBD1, lacks DNA for checking. Germline loops: CDR1 SGHRS, CDR2 YFSETQ. The CDR3 length is 15 residues. CDR3 protein: CASSLEQGPPDEQFF.

The gene calls are TRBV6-1 and TRBJ1-1. The CDR3 runs to 12 residues. Germline V CDR1 and CDR2: MNHNS, SASEGT. Here the CDR3 reads CASSDRDTEAFF.

The chain carries TRBV21-1 and TRBJ1-5; TCRdb reports TRBD1, a call that lacks DNA to check it against. TRBV21-1 is a known pseudogene. This CDR3 spans 20 amino acids. CDR3 loop: CASSKLKGRGIPNGNQPQHF.

The gene calls are TRBV6-5 and TRBJ1-2. The CDR3 consists of 13 residues. Germline V gives CDR1 MNHEY, CDR2 SVGAGI. The CDR3 sequence: CASSEGIGYGYTF.

The V gene is TRBV30, the J gene TRBJ2-7; the D gene TCRdb calls, TRBD1, cannot be checked with no DNA. The germline gives CDR1 GTSNPN, CDR2 SVGIG (reference sequence). The CDR3 loop spans 16 amino acids. The CDR3 sequence: CAWRTGTGGRLYEQYF. Together with reference TRBV30 and TRBJ2-7, the CDR3 gives the full variable domain: SQTIHQWPATLVQPVGSPLSLECTVEGTSNPNLYWYRQAAGRGLQLLFYSVGIGQISSEVPQNLSASRPQDRQFILSSKKLLLSDSGFYLCAWRTGTGGRLYEQYFGPGTRLTVT.